This TCR beta chain was recorded in a study of Ad26.COV2.S vaccination and SARS-CoV-2 variants. This clone turned up a few times. The antigen is unknown. Sequenced by immunoSEQ multiplex PCR; TCRdb stores in-frame clones only, minus some. The sample lists 400,000 to 500,000 clones; over 75% were seen once. Treatment in this sample: 15 to 20 received Ad26.COV2.S at low or high dose, single or two shots; about 5 received placebo; per-sample allocation not given. Sampling took place 63 days after the first vaccine or placebo injection. Unmatched junction bases numbered 10, after V lost 0 bases and J lost 6 bases. CDR1 is SGHNT and CDR2 is YYREEE in the germline V gene (reference sequence). The CDR3 has 16 amino acids. Study-wide results and limits: Participants given vaccine showed non-spike TCR breadth similar to that of placebo recipients.

The chain couples TRBV5-4 to TRBJ2-3; 7 bases line up with TRBD2. The source material was peripheral blood, sampled in a trial of Ad26.COV2.S vaccine versus placebo. This clonotype originated in a person aged 18 to 59 who received the Ad26.COV2.S COVID-19 vaccine or a placebo. The DNA of the CDR3 is TGTGCCAGCAGCTTGGCCTTTGGGGCGGGGGTGGATACGCAGTATTTT. Translating it yields CASSLAFGAGVDTQYF.